This T cell receptor beta chain was captured by sequencing in a study of somatic mutations in cytotoxic T cells in rheumatoid arthritis. General study findings and limits: Nothing was done to adjust for multiple comparisons when TRBV07 showed up slightly less in rheumatoid arthritis patients. Rising age went with increasing CD8+ clonality in rheumatoid arthritis patients; healthy controls showed no such increase. There was no significant difference in CD8+ T-cell clonality between rheumatoid arthritis patients and age-matched healthy controls.

Sequencing was performed with immunoSEQ multiplex PCR; in TCRdb, only in-frame clones are kept and a portion is missing. The top ten hold roughly 3.1% of the sample, which has some 35,000 clones, 70% to 85% seen once. On this clone: Its antigen is not identified.

Among the healthy controls, all of them blood donors, the median age was 56 years (range about 21-75) and more than 50% were female. In germline, CDR1 is MGHRA, CDR2 YSYEKL. Trimming at V came to 2 bases and at J to 4 bases, leaving 9 bases not matched to a gene. The length of the CDR3 is 16 residues. The sequencing input was CD8+ T cells sorted from blood. This TCR derives from a man aged 40-55 years in good health. V is TRBV4-1 and J is TRBJ1-2; 8 bases map to TRBD1. Here the CDR3 DNA reads TGCGCCAGCAGCCAACAGACAGGGGAAGTGGTCTATGGCTACACCTTC. Translation gives CASSQQTGEVVYGYTF.